This record covers a single T cell receptor (beta chain). It has no known antigen specificity. Per-base qualities were not stored, and no clone one base away is much larger. The data are from a study of shared clonotypes between healthy human individuals (dated by TCRdb to the early 2020s). For the study in its entirety: Three men and a couple of women, aged 18 to 49 years, made up the cohort. To estimate repertoire size and how much clonotype sharing occurs between individuals, the study deeply sequenced the blood TCR repertoires of several healthy adults. Libraries were prepared and TCR repertoires were sequenced by different laboratories using diverse techniques, in order to increase sequencing depth and limit assay-specific biases. Leukapheresis yielded between about 0.94 and 10 billion PBMCs per donor. Findings and caveats that apply to the study as a whole: The genetic and exposure-history diversity represented was limited by the small number of donors. Based on pairwise subsampling, the degree of clonotype sharing among donors was expected to be affected by sequencing depth. Only blood was sampled, and tissue TCR repertoires likely differ from those in blood.

Using the deep immunoSEQ assay, multiplex PCR amplified TCR CDR3 regions from genomic DNA. Extracted genomic DNA from each cell subset was distributed evenly across all wells of several immunoSEQ 96-well plates, and each plate was treated as a replicate. Each replicate PCR for unsorted PBMC received roughly 0.3 ug genomic DNA, equal to 30,000 to 35,000 T cell genomes. Unsorted PBMC genomic DNA was sequenced across ten immunoSEQ deep assay plates. Purified libraries were measured with a Qubit 3.0 fluorometer, size-checked on a Bioanalyzer 2100, and measured again with the KAPA Library Quantification kit. Every immunoSEQ 96-well plate was sequenced on a dedicated single-read 150-cycle Illumina NextSeq 550 flow cell. The study's own analysis went as follows. Because only junctional sequences without quality scores were contained in the immunoSEQ output, filtering matching that applied to full-length reads could not be performed. To assign V/J genes and CDR3, sequences were annotated using PyIR, a Python wrapper for IgBLAST v1.9, with IMGT germline references. Reads with weak V/J assignments (E-value above 1e-6), missing CDR3, stop codons, out-of-frame junctions, or ambiguous translated residues were removed. V3J clonotypes were defined by identical inferred V gene, J gene, and CDR3 amino acid sequence. To compute the percentage overlap between repertoires, the number of shared unique clonotypes was divided by the size of the smaller repertoire. Repertoire richness was assessed with RTK rarefaction, the Chao1 estimator, and Recon v2.1 estimates of unobserved clonotypes. TCRdb stores this immuneACCESS table with in-frame sequences only. Part of the clones is absent; in the studies checked, under half of the shortfall reflects unresolved V genes, and no reason is known for the rest. V, J and clone size reflect that table, while D and trimming were determined from the DNA. Present in this sample are around 500,000 clones, 70% to 80% of which were seen just once. The ten biggest clones cover over 10% of the sample.

The CDR3 starts with the cysteine, ends with the phenylalanine, and has 14 residues. Only CDR3 DNA is held: 42 bases, read in frame from base 1. The germline V end is reduced by 3 bases and the J end by 3 bases; junction bases left unmatched: 6. The germline V gene encodes CDR1 SGDLS and CDR2 YYNGEE. The donors were healthy, HIV-negative adults who had no recently reported acute infections or vaccinations. Every donor was a Caucasian adult living in Nashville, Tennessee, USA. For unsorted samples, some 100 million PBMCs were counted, and genomic DNA was extracted using the QIAamp DNA Blood Mini kit. Blood was obtained by leukapheresis, after which PBMCs were separated by Ficoll-Histopaque density gradient centrifugation and cryopreserved in liquid nitrogen vapor phase.

The sequence was obtained from a woman between 40 and 55 years old in good health. Some clones in this sample may be carry-over from other donors' samples. Here the chain combines TRBV9 and TRBJ2-7; the central 7 bases match TRBD1. The sample was PBMCs. The CDR3 in this case is CASSEGTVDYEQYF. At the DNA level, the sequence is TGTGCCAGCAGCGAGGGGACAGTAGACTACGAGCAGTACTTC.